Listed here are 22 T cell receptor beta chains from one sample, sequenced in a study of blood T cell repertoires in COVID-19. Assay: immunoSEQ multiplex PCR; the TCRdb copy retains only in-frame clones and omits some. The data hold 150,000 to 200,000 clones, with approximately 83% observed a single time. The sequenced sample consisted of peripheral blood. The source is a man between 60 and 70 years old with acute or convalescent COVID-19.

Here the CDR3 DNA reads TGTGCCAGCAGCCAGAGCAACACCATATATTTT. Translation gives CASSQSNTIYF. This sequence joins TRBV3-1 (or the pseudogene TRBV3-2) and TRBJ1-3; the D is unclear. The CDR3 is made up of 11 amino acids. From germline, CDR1 is LGHDT and CDR2 YNNKEL (reference sequence). The V gene lost 3 bases and the J gene lost 7 bases, with 4 bases spanning the gap.

The V gene is TRBV3-1 (or the pseudogene TRBV3-2), the J gene TRBJ2-1; 10 positions agree with TRBD2. Germline values: CDR1 LGHDT, CDR2 YNNKEL (reference sequence). CDR3 length: 15 residues. With V trimmed by 4 bases and J by 6 bases, 6 bases remained unmatched. Written as DNA, the CDR3 is TGTGCCAGCAGCCGAGCTAGCGGGAGTTTCAATGAGCAGTTCTTC. It is translated as CASSRASGSFNEQFF.

As DNA, the CDR3 is TGTGCCAGTAGTCCGCGGCGGGGCGACACTGAAGCTTTCTTT. Its translation is CASSPRRGDTEAFF. The chain links TRBV19 to TRBJ1-1; D perhaps matches TRBD1 (5 bases). Trimming pared 5 bases from V and 3 bases from J, leaving 13 bases between. The CDR3 has 14 amino acids. Germline lookup yields CDR1 LNHDA and CDR2 SQIVND (reference sequence).

In this sample, this clone turned up once. The CDR3 nucleotides are TGTGCCAGCAGCCCGACAGGGCTGGGCTACACCTTC. Encoded protein: CASSPTGLGYTF. The V gene is TRBV3-1 (or the pseudogene TRBV3-2), the J gene TRBJ1-2; 7 nucleotides agree with TRBD1. Trimming at V came to 4 bases and at J to 8 bases, leaving 4 bases not matched to a gene. This CDR3 has 12 amino acids. Germline V lookup: CDR1 LGHDT, CDR2 YNNKEL (reference sequence).

The chain combines TRBV19 with TRBJ2-2; TRBD2 matches at 7 bases. V trimming: 6 bases; J trimming: 2 bases; junction bases outside the gene matches: 3. Germline loops: CDR1 LNHDA, CDR2 SQIVND (reference sequence). This CDR3 contains 14 residues. CDR3: CASSGTTNTGELFF. CDR3 DNA sequence: TGTGCCAGTAGCGGGACTACCAACACCGGGGAGCTGTTTTTT.

The chain links TRBV14 to TRBJ1-1, with 8 bases that match TRBD1. This CDR3 is built from 14 residues. With V trimmed by 1 base and J by 8 bases, 6 bases remained unmatched. Germline values: CDR1 SGHDN, CDR2 FVKESK. CDR3 DNA: TGTGCCAGCAGCCAAGCGTACAGGGGGGCCGAAGCTTTCTTT. Translation: CASSQAYRGAEAFF.

The DNA of the CDR3 is TGTGCCAGTAGTACATCTCGCAGCGGTAATGAGCAGTTCTTC. It specifies CASSTSRSGNEQFF. The chain has TRBV19 and TRBJ2-1, with a weak D call TRBD2 (5 bases). Looked up from germline, CDR1 is LNHDA and CDR2 is SQIVND (reference sequence). The CDR3 runs 14 residues. V was cut by 4 bases and J by 7 bases, with 14 bases left in between. Using reference TRBV19 and TRBJ2-1 for the parts outside the CDR3, the full variable domain is DGGITQSPKYLFRKEGQNVTLSCEQNLNHDAMYWYRQDPGQGLRLIYYSQIVNDFQKGDIAEGYSVSREKKESFPLTVTSAQKNPTAFYLCASSTSRSGNEQFFGPGTRLTVL.

The chain uses TRBV12-3 or TRBV12-4 and TRBJ2-1, with D hard to call. V was clipped by 2 bases and J by 8 bases, with 7 bases between them. This CDR3 has 12 amino acids. For the CDR3, the DNA is TGTGCCAGCAGTTTAAACGGGTATGAGCAGTTCTTC. It specifies CASSLNGYEQFF.

This clone was seen only once. The chain employs TRBV28 and TRBJ2-2; 7 positions agree with TRBD2. Per germline, CDR1 MDHEN and CDR2 SYDVKM. The J segment lost 3 bases and the V segment lost 3 bases, leaving 10 bases of the junction unmatched. The CDR3 has 17 residues. The CDR3: CASSFITSGKDTGELFF. CDR3 sequence (DNA): TGTGCCAGCAGTTTTATTACGAGCGGGAAAGACACCGGGGAGCTGTTTTTT.

This clone was counted once. The V call is TRBV18, the J call TRBJ1-1; 9 positions agree with TRBD1. The CDR3 length is 15 residues. The V and J ends lost 1 base and 6 bases, in that order; junction bases with no gene match: 6. The germline V gene has CDR1 KGHSH and CDR2 LQKENI. In DNA form, the CDR3 reads TGTGCCAGCTCACCACAAACAGGGGGCGACGCTGAAGCTTTCTTT. This gives the protein CASSPQTGGDAEAFF.

The chain is built from TRBV6-5 and TRBJ2-3; the D is unclear. The CDR3 runs to 12 residues. Germline V gene data show CDR1 as MNHEY and CDR2 as SVGAGI. The V and J ends lost 8 bases and 4 bases respectively, with 10 bases between them. The CDR3 sequence: CASAAQADTQYF. DNA of the CDR3: TGTGCCAGCGCTGCCCAGGCAGATACGCAGTATTTT.

This chain joins TRBV4-1 and TRBJ2-7; D is possibly TRBD1 (6 bases). V shed 5 bases and J shed 2 bases, with 10 bases lying between them. Looked up from germline, CDR1 is MGHRA and CDR2 is YSYEKL. CDR3 length: 13 residues. CDR3 sequence: CASSSRDTYEQYF. In DNA form, the CDR3 reads TGCGCCAGCAGCTCCAGGGACACCTACGAGCAGTACTTC.

The chain has TRBV12-5 and TRBJ2-1; D uncertain. The CDR3 has 15 amino acids. V shed 6 bases and J shed 5 bases, with 17 bases lying between them. Germline loops: CDR1 LGHNT, CDR2 FRNRAP. CDR3 protein: CASGLSSGLDNEQFF. The DNA of the CDR3 is TGTGCTAGTGGCCTCTCCTCCGGGTTAGACAATGAGCAGTTCTTC.

Only a few counts were recorded for this clone. The chain links TRBV7-8 to TRBJ1-5, with TRBD1 matching over 7 bases. This CDR3 has 16 residues. Germline lookup yields CDR1 SGHVS and CDR2 FQNEAQ. V was pared by 2 bases and J by 5 bases, with 9 bases of the junction left unmatched. CDR3 coding DNA: TGTGCCAGCAGCTTATTATTAGGGACAGTTTATCAGCCCCAGCATTTT. This encodes CASSLLLGTVYQPQHF.

The J gene is TRBJ2-7, the V gene TRBV6-5, with TRBD2 matching over 8 bases. The CDR3 loop spans 14 amino acids. Per the germline V gene, CDR1 is MNHEY and CDR2 is SVGAGI. V lost 6 bases, J lost 5 bases, and 9 bases stayed unmatched. For the CDR3, the DNA is TGTGCCAGCAGATCAAGCTCGGGACTAGACGAGCAGTACTTC. Its protein is CASRSSSGLDEQYF.

The chain is built from TRBV11-3 and TRBJ2-2; D remains ambiguous. The CDR3 totals 14 residues. The germline V and J ends were trimmed by 1 base and 2 bases, with 5 bases remaining between them. Germline lookup yields CDR1 SGHNT and CDR2 YENEEA. The DNA for the CDR3 is TGTGCCAGCAGCTTAGGCGGCAACACCGGGGAGCTGTTTTTT. Amino acid sequence: CASSLGGNTGELFF. Together with reference TRBV11-3 and TRBJ2-2, the CDR3 gives the full variable domain: EAGVVQSPRYKIIEKKQPVAFWCNPISGHNTLYWYLQNLGQGPELLIRYENEEAVDDSQLPKDRFSAERLKGVDSTLKIQPAELGDSAVYLCASSLGGNTGELFFGEGSRLTVL.

This clone showed up just once. DNA of the CDR3: TGTGCCAGCAGGTGGCAGGGCGAAGGCAATCAGCCCCAGCATTTT. Translating gives CASRWQGEGNQPQHF. The genes are TRBV6-5 and TRBJ1-5, with D perhaps TRBD1 (5 bases). From germline, CDR1 is MNHEY and CDR2 SVGAGI. CDR3 length equals 15 residues. Trimming stripped 6 bases from V and 2 bases from J, with 14 bases between.

This chain connects TRBV7-9 to TRBJ1-2; 8 nucleotides line up with TRBD1. The CDR3 sequence is 14 residues long. Germline assignment: CDR1 SEHNR and CDR2 FQNEAQ (reference sequence). V lost 3 bases, J lost 4 bases, and 4 bases stayed unmatched. The CDR3 spells CASSLTGEGYGYTF. In DNA form, the CDR3 reads TGTGCCAGCAGCTTGACAGGGGAGGGCTATGGCTACACCTTC.

The chain employs TRBV6-5 and TRBJ1-5, with 9 nucleotides matching TRBD1. Germline-derived CDR1 and CDR2 are MNHEY and SVGAGI. This CDR3 is built from 15 residues. The ends lost 6 bases at V and 1 base at J; junction bases unmatched: 4. CDR3 DNA sequence: TGTGCCAGCAGGGGACAGGGAGGAAGCAATCAGCCCCAGCATTTT. Translated, it gives CASRGQGGSNQPQHF.

The J gene is TRBJ1-1, the V gene TRBV9; D gene uncertain. Per the germline V gene, CDR1 is SGDLS and CDR2 is YYNGEE. CDR3 size: 14 residues. V shed 2 bases and J shed 4 bases, with 12 bases lying between them. The CDR3 region is CASSVSSSGTEAFF. CDR3 bases: TGTGCCAGCAGCGTTAGCTCGTCGGGCACTGAAGCTTTCTTT.

The chain couples TRBV5-4 to TRBJ2-1; a weak D match, TRBD2 (6 bases). The CDR3 is 14 residues long. Deletions cut 3 bases from V and 8 bases from J, with 15 bases between. CDR1 is SGHNT, CDR2 YYREEE, per germline (reference sequence). The CDR3 reads CASSSIDGSYEQFF. The CDR3 nucleotides read TGTGCCAGCAGCTCAATCGACGGGAGCTATGAGCAGTTCTTC.

The chain joins TRBV7-2 to TRBJ1-5; 7 nucleotides line up with TRBD1. V was clipped by 3 bases and J by 5 bases; unmatched bases: 4. The CDR3 is 14 residues long. Germline values: CDR1 SGHTA, CDR2 FQGNSA. The CDR3 bases are TGTGCCAGCAGCTTCGAGGGACAGCATCAGCCCCAGCATTTT. Its translation is CASSFEGQHQPQHF.